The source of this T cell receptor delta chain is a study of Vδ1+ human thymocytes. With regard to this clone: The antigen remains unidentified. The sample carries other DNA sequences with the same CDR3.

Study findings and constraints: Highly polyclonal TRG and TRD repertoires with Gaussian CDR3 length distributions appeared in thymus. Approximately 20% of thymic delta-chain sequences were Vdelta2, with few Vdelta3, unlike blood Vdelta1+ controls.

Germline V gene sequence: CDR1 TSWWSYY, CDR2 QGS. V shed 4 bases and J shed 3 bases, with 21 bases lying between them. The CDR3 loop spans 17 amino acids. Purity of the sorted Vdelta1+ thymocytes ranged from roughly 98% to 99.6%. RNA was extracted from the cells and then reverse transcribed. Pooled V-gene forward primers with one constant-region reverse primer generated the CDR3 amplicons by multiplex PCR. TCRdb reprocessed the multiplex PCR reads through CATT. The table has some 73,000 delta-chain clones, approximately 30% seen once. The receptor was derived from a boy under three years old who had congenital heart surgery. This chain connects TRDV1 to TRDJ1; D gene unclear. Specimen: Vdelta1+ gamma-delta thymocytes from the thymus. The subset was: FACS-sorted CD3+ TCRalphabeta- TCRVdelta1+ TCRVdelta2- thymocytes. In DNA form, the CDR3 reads TGTGCTCTTGGGGTGCTACGTTCGGTACTGAGGTCCGATAAACTCATCTTT. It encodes CALGVLRSVLRSDKLIF.